This T cell receptor (beta chain) was observed in a study of blood T cell repertoires in COVID-19. The overall study: The United States, Italy and Spain provided the acute and convalescent COVID-19 samples.

TCRdb keeps only in-frame clones here, not all; method: immunoSEQ multiplex PCR. The profile shows about 210,000 clones, just under 90% of them singletons. CDR3 length equals 18 residues. The J segment lost 3 bases and the V segment lost 2 bases, leaving 10 bases of the junction unmatched. Looked up from germline, CDR1 is WNHNN and CDR2 is SYGVQD (reference sequence). Cohort 3 donors were reported recovered after two negative PCRs, clearance, or symptom resolution. This receptor was obtained from a man aged 30 to 39 who had recovered from COVID-19. The chain combines TRBV10-1 with TRBJ2-3; 11 bases align to TRBD1. Source material: PBMCs or T cells enriched from blood (not recorded which). CDR3 DNA: TGCGCCAGCAGTGAGACTATCAGGACAGGGGGCATTACAGATACGCAGTATTTT. This gives the protein CASSETIRTGGITDTQYF.